The clone carrying this T cell receptor beta chain was found a few times. In the original processing: Nucleated cell number was recorded as an estimate derived from reference gene primer amplification. The data were produced by immunoSEQ multiplex PCR, yet TCRdb's version contains in-frame clones alone and is incomplete. That table gives V, J and clone size, and the DNA gave D and trimming. The sample records tens of thousands of clones, 75% to 85% being singletons. These data originate in a study of blood T cell repertoires in COVID-19. The specimen was peripheral blood. This TCR was sampled from a man in his fifties with COVID-19, enrolled during active disease.

CDR3 nucleotides: TGTGCCTGGACGGGACAGGGGCCTCAGCCCCAGCATTTT. Its translation is CAWTGQGPQPQHF. The V and J genes are TRBV30 and TRBJ1-5, with TRBD1 matching over 10 bases. J gave up 6 bases and V 4 bases, and 3 bases lay outside the gene matches. Germline lookup yields CDR1 GTSNPN and CDR2 SVGIG (reference sequence). The CDR3 covers 13 residues.